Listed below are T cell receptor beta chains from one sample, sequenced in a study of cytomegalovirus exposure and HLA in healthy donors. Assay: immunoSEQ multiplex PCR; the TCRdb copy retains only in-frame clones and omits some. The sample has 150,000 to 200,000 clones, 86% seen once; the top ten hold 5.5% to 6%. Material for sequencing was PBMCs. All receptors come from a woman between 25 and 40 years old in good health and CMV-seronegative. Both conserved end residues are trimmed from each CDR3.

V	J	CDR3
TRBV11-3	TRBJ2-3	ASSLGGQPTDTQY
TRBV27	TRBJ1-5	ASSTAGTESNQPQH
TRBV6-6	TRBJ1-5	ASSAPADSNQPQH
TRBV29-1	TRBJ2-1	STGFRTFKGSEQF
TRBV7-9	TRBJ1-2	ASSLVRNRHNYGYT
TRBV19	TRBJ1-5	ASSIAGAQPQH
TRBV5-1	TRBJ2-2	ASSSKSGGALGELF
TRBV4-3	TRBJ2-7	ASSQSASYEQY
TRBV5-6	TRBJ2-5	ASSSGETQY
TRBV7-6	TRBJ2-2	ASSMGLAGGNTGELF
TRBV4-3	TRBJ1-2	ASSQDWDTTNYGYT
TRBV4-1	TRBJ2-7	ASSPKSGSEQY
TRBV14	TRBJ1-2	ASSQRTGASNYGYT
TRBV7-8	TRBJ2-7	ASTGNGTSRRQQY
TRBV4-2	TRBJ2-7	ASSQETPYEQY
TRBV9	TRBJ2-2	ASSVPPEGGGELF
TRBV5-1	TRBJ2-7	ASSGTGTQGYEQY
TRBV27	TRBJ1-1	ASRRGRADTEAF
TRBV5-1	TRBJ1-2	ASRGDIANYGYT
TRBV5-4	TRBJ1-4	ASSRTQFATNEKLF
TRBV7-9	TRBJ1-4	ASSPHGELF
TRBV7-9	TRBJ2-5	ASSFRGGETQY